This T cell receptor beta chain was recorded in a study of blood T cell repertoires in COVID-19. About the research overall: Specimens from acute and convalescent COVID-19 originated in the United States, Italy and Spain.

The CDR3 contains 15 residues. V was shortened by 1 base and J by 7 bases, with 14 bases between the two germline ends. Germline assignment: CDR1 KGHSH and CDR2 LQKENI. Cohorts were determined from participant-reported clinical history. TCRdb's table, derived via immunoSEQ multiplex PCR, lists solely in-frame clones and lacks some. The data hold 320,000 or so clones, with around 85% observed a single time. The chain has TRBV18 and TRBJ1-5; D not certain. The TCR originated in a woman in her 30s who had been exposed to COVID-19. The material sequenced was PBMCs or T cells enriched from blood (not recorded which). CDR3 amino acids: CASSPLRGQGQPQHF. The CDR3 DNA sequence: TGTGCCAGCTCACCACTCCGGGGTCAAGGGCAGCCCCAGCATTTT.